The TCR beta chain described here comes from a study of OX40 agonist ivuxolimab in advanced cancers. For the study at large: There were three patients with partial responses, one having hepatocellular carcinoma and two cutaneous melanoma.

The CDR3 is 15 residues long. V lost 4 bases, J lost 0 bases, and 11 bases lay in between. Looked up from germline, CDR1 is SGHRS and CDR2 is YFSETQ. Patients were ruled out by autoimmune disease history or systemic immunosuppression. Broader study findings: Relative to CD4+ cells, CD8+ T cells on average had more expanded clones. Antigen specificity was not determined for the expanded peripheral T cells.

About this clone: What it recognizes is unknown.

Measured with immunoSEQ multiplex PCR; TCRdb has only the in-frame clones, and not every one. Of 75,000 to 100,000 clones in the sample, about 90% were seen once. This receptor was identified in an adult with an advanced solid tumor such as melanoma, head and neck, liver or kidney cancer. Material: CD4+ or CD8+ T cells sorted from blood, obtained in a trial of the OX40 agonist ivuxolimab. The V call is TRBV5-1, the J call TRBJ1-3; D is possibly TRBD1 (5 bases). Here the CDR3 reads CASSAVGASGNTIYF. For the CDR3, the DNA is TGCGCCAGCAGCGCGGTAGGGGCCTCTGGAAACACCATATATTTT.